Below are 13 T cell receptor beta chains sequenced from a single sample in a study of blood T cell repertoires in COVID-19. The assay was immunoSEQ multiplex PCR, and TCRdb's table has in-frame clones only and misses some. Of under 130,000 clones in the sample, less than 80% were seen once. Sequencing used peripheral blood. Source of these receptors: a man between 65 and 79 years old with active or convalescent COVID-19.

V is TRBV15 and J is TRBJ2-1; 7 bases line up with TRBD2. CDR1 and CDR2 (germline): LNHNV, YYDKDF (reference sequence). V gave up 1 base and J gave up 3 bases; unmatched junction bases: 3. The length of the CDR3 is 15 residues. The CDR3 DNA follows: TGTGCCACCAGCAGAGGGCGGGGGTTCTACAATGAGCAGTTCTTC. This gives the protein CATSRGRGFYNEQFF.

This chain joins TRBV4-1 and TRBJ2-3; 7 positions agree with TRBD2. Germline V gene sequence: CDR1 MGHRA, CDR2 YSYEKL. The CDR3 extends over 15 amino acids. V was pared by 1 base and J by 5 bases, with 6 bases of the junction left unmatched. CDR3 residues: CASSQVSGGGDTQYF. The CDR3 DNA is TGCGCCAGCAGCCAAGTTTCTGGCGGGGGAGATACGCAGTATTTT.

V is TRBV11-2 and J is TRBJ2-7; D is unresolved. Per germline, CDR1 SGHAT and CDR2 FQNNGV. Trimming took 3 bases from V and 8 from J, leaving 8 bases between them. The CDR3 is 11 residues long. The CDR3 sequence is CASSLESKQYF. Written as DNA, the CDR3 is TGTGCCAGCAGCTTGGAGTCGAAGCAGTACTTC.

V is TRBV7-2 and J is TRBJ2-5, with D hard to call. Between the trimmed V and J ends, which lost 2 bases and 5 bases, there was a span of 9 bases. This CDR3 has 13 residues. CDR1 is SGHTA, CDR2 FQGNSA, per germline. This chain's CDR3 is CASSLNYWETQYF. CDR3 in DNA: TGTGCCAGCAGCTTAAATTACTGGGAGACCCAGTACTTC.

V gene TRBV7-3 combines with J gene TRBJ2-3; a weak D match, TRBD2 (7 bases). Germline V gives CDR1 SGHTA, CDR2 FQGTGA. The CDR3 totals 16 residues. V was pared by 5 bases and J by 6 bases, with 21 bases between. CDR3 amino acids: CASSPHGTGGGDTQYF. CDR3 in DNA: TGTGCCAGCAGCCCGCACGGAACGGGGGGCGGGGATACGCAGTATTTT.

The J gene is TRBJ2-1, the V gene TRBV12-5, with D maybe TRBD1 (6 bases). With 1 base removed from V and 6 bases from J, the gap between germline ends came to 7 bases. Germline CDR1 LGHNT, CDR2 FRNRAP. The CDR3 has 13 residues. The CDR3 region is CASGLDRVNEQFF. DNA for the CDR3: TGTGCTAGTGGTTTGGACAGGGTCAATGAGCAGTTCTTC.

The V and J genes are TRBV28 and TRBJ1-1, with D perhaps matching TRBD1 (5 bases). Germline lookup yields CDR1 MDHEN and CDR2 SYDVKM. Trimming cost V 3 bases and J 5 bases, with 16 bases left between them. This CDR3 region has 15 residues. CDR3 amino acids: CASSFARAGGTEAFF. Here the CDR3 DNA reads TGTGCCAGCAGTTTCGCCAGGGCGGGAGGGACTGAAGCTTTCTTT.

The rearrangement uses TRBV28 and TRBJ2-3, with TRBD2 matching over 10 bases. Germline assignment: CDR1 MDHEN and CDR2 SYDVKM. The CDR3 length is 16 residues. J lost 3 bases, V lost 2 bases, and 5 bases had no gene match. This chain's CDR3 is CASSLGLAGGTDTQYF. The DNA of the CDR3 is TGTGCCAGCAGTTTAGGGTTAGCGGGAGGTACAGATACGCAGTATTTT.

The chain joins TRBV6-5 to TRBJ1-1; tentative D call: TRBD1 (5 bases). Germline V gene sequence: CDR1 MNHEY, CDR2 SVGAGI. Trimming removed 5 bases at V and 1 base at J, with 11 bases between. This CDR3 has 14 amino acids. This CDR3 is CASSRRQWNTEAFF. The CDR3 region has the DNA TGTGCCAGCAGTCGTCGACAGTGGAACACTGAAGCTTTCTTT.

The CDR3 reads CATIPGQGANYGYTF. In nucleotides, the CDR3 is TGTGCCACTATCCCGGGACAGGGAGCGAACTATGGCTACACCTTC. The rearrangement joins TRBV6-5 to TRBJ1-2, with 9 positions matching TRBD1. The ends lost 10 bases at V and 2 bases at J; junction bases unmatched: 11. Germline CDR1 and CDR2: MNHEY and SVGAGI. This CDR3 is 15 amino acids long.

The V gene is TRBV30, the J gene TRBJ2-4, with D maybe TRBD2 (6 bases). This CDR3 spans 17 amino acids. Germline loops: CDR1 GTSNPN, CDR2 SVGIG (reference sequence). Trimming removed 0 bases from V and 0 bases from J, with 15 bases in between. CDR3 sequence: CAWSVGGTGLAKNIQYF. DNA for the CDR3: TGTGCCTGGAGTGTTGGGGGGACGGGCCTAGCCAAAAACATTCAGTACTTC.

The gene calls are TRBV12-3 or TRBV12-4 and TRBJ2-7; perhaps TRBD1 as D (6 bases). V was trimmed by 3 bases and J by 2 bases, leaving 8 bases between them. This CDR3 region has 13 residues. CDR3 amino acids: CASSFGQTYEQYF. The CDR3 coding sequence is TGTGCCAGCAGTTTCGGACAGACCTACGAGCAGTACTTC.

The V gene is TRBV7-2, the J gene TRBJ2-3; D may be TRBD2 (6 bases). This CDR3 has 13 amino acids. CDR1 is SGHTA and CDR2 is FQGNSA in the germline V gene. V lost 1 base, J lost 5 bases, and 7 bases lay in between. The CDR3 is CASSLEEGDTQYF. In nucleotides, the CDR3 is TGTGCCAGCAGCTTAGAGGAGGGAGATACGCAGTATTTT.